Presented here are 12 T cell receptor beta chains from one specimen sequenced in a study of early T cells in non-severe SARS-CoV-2 infection. TCRdb called the 5' RACE reads again in MiXCR, with one record for every CDR3 protein. The sample lists tens of thousands of distinct CDR3 sequences, around a tenth occurring once. Sequenced input: whole blood. The receptors originated from an adult who was a healthcare worker with PCR-confirmed SARS-CoV-2 infection or an uninfected control (not recorded which).

This clonotype has more than one count but fewer than ten. The chain uses TRBV29-1 and TRBJ1-3; D is uncertain. V lost 5 bases to trimming and J lost 0 bases, with 2 bases between them. There are 11 residues in the CDR3. Per germline, CDR1 SQVTM and CDR2 ANQGSEA. The CDR3 coding sequence is TGCAGCGTTAGCTCTGGAAACACCATATATTTT. Translation: CSVSSGNTIYF.

The table lists this clonotype with many counts. The chain carries TRBV5-1 and TRBJ1-3; D possibly corresponds to TRBD1 (6 bases). Trimming took off 0 bases at V and 0 bases at J, with 10 bases between the two ends. This CDR3 is built from 16 residues. Per germline, CDR1 SGHRS and CDR2 YFSETQ. The DNA for the CDR3 is TGCGCCAGCAGCTTGGCCACAGGGTTCTCTGGAAACACCATATATTTT. Encoded protein: CASSLATGFSGNTIYF.

This clonotype was counted many times. This chain uses TRBV4-1 with TRBJ1-5; D unclear. Trimming stripped 0 bases from V and 1 base from J, with 1 base between. CDR1 and CDR2 (germline): MGHRA, YSYEKL. CDR3 length: 13 residues. This chain's CDR3 is CASSQDSNQPQHF. The CDR3 DNA follows: TGCGCCAGCAGCCAAGACAGCAATCAGCCCCAGCATTTT.

There are many counts of this clonotype. The V and J genes are TRBV20-1 and TRBJ2-1; 8 bases fit TRBD2. Germline trimming cut 3 bases from V and 8 bases from J; bases unmatched to any gene: 15. The CDR3 spans 16 residues. Germline CDR1 is DFQATT and CDR2 is SNEGSKA (reference sequence). This CDR3 reads CSASSQRASGFHEQFF. The CDR3 DNA reads TGCAGTGCTAGTAGCCAGAGGGCTAGCGGGTTCCATGAGCAGTTCTTC.

This clonotype was found many times. The rearrangement uses TRBV2 and TRBJ1-4; the match to TRBD1 covers 7 bases. The CDR3 has 14 amino acids. The J segment lost 5 bases and the V segment lost 5 bases, leaving 5 bases of the junction unmatched. Germline assignment: CDR1 SNHLY and CDR2 FYNNEI. CDR3 region: CASSPGQLNEKLFF. The DNA for the CDR3 is TGTGCCAGCAGTCCGGGACAGCTGAATGAAAAACTGTTTTTT.

At least ten counts were recorded for this clonotype. The chain has TRBV5-5 and TRBJ2-7; D uncertain. The CDR3 spans 15 residues. Between the trimmed V and J ends, which lost 4 bases and 3 bases, there was a span of 17 bases. Germline CDR1 SGHKS, CDR2 YYEKEE (reference sequence). The CDR3 here is CASSVGVSDLYEQYF. The CDR3 DNA sequence: TGTGCCAGCAGCGTAGGAGTTTCGGATCTCTACGAGCAGTACTTC.

The chain couples TRBV29-1 to TRBJ1-1; D not certain. CDR3 size: 13 residues. The V end was cut by 6 bases, the J end by 1 base, with 12 bases between. Germline values: CDR1 SQVTM, CDR2 ANQGSEA. The CDR3: CSVSGSGNTEAFF. CDR3 bases: TGCAGCGTGAGCGGGAGCGGGAACACTGAAGCTTTCTTT.

This clonotype has only a few counts. The chain uses TRBV4-1 and TRBJ2-3; D is unresolved. The CDR3 extends over 16 amino acids. V was shortened by 2 bases and J by 5 bases, with 17 bases between the two germline ends. Germline V gives CDR1 MGHRA, CDR2 YSYEKL. The CDR3 loop reads CASSQPGLPVGDTQYF. CDR3 nucleotide sequence: TGCGCCAGCAGCCAACCGGGCCTCCCGGTAGGAGATACGCAGTATTTT.

This clonotype was detected only a few times. The V gene is TRBV11-2, the J gene TRBJ2-1, with unresolved D. The V gene lost 6 bases and the J gene lost 9 bases, with 15 bases spanning the gap. The CDR3 length is 13 residues. CDR1 is SGHAT and CDR2 is FQNNGV in the germline V gene. CDR3 nucleotides: TGTGCCAGCAGGACCGTCGGCGCAAGTGAGCAGTTCTTC. Its translation is CASRTVGASEQFF.

This clonotype was seen repeatedly, ten times or more. This chain connects TRBV5-1 to TRBJ1-1; 11 positions match TRBD1. There are 15 residues in the CDR3. Trimming at V came to 0 bases and at J to 5 bases, leaving 3 bases not matched to a gene. Germline values: CDR1 SGHRS, CDR2 YFSETQ. The CDR3 sequence is CASSLVRDRGTEAFF. The CDR3 DNA sequence: TGCGCCAGCAGCTTGGTCCGGGACAGGGGGACTGAAGCTTTCTTT.

In this sample, this clonotype turned up a few times. J is TRBJ2-5 and V is TRBV2; TRBD1 might be the D (6 bases). CDR3 size: 14 residues. The V gene lost 6 bases and the J gene lost 2 bases, with 13 bases spanning the gap. CDR1 is SNHLY and CDR2 is FYNNEI in the germline V gene. The CDR3 here is CASRLRTAQETQYF. CDR3 DNA sequence: TGTGCCAGCAGGCTTCGGACAGCACAAGAGACCCAGTACTTC.

This clonotype was seen a few times. The chain links TRBV20-1 to TRBJ2-3; 12 nucleotides align to TRBD2. CDR1 DFQATT and CDR2 SNEGSKA come from the germline V gene (reference sequence). Losses at the gene ends were 7 bases for V and 0 bases for J; bases not matched to a gene: 14. The CDR3 extends over 18 amino acids. The CDR3 coding sequence is TGCAGTGGGGTCCCCGGACTAGCGGGATTTGGGAGCACAGATACGCAGTATTTT. Translating gives CSGVPGLAGFGSTDTQYF.